The 10 T cell receptor beta chains given below trace back to one sample, sequenced in a study of monozygotic twins with inflammatory bowel disease. Using the 5' RACE reads, TCRdb records one entry per CDR3 protein without DNA. Its table lists over 90,000 distinct CDR3 sequences. Sequenced sample: blood. Every receptor here comes from a human donor with ulcerative colitis or Crohn's disease, or a healthy co-twin of an affected twin (not recorded which).

V and J are TRBV6-1 and TRBJ2-2; the TCRdb call, TRBD2, lacks DNA for checking. The CDR3 totals 19 residues. Germline CDR1 MNHNS, CDR2 SASEGT. The CDR3: CASSETLQGTSGKAGELFF.

This chain joins TRBV29-1 and TRBJ2-3; the TCRdb D gene call, TRBD2, has no DNA to confirm it. From germline, CDR1 is SQVTM and CDR2 ANQGSEA. The CDR3 runs to 14 residues. CDR3 in amino acids: CSGGQGGPGDTQYF.

V and J are TRBV9 and TRBJ2-2; TCRdb's D call, TRBD1, is unchecked because there is no DNA. Germline assignment: CDR1 SGDLS and CDR2 YYNGEE. The CDR3 has 15 amino acids. CDR3 loop: CASSPLLGATGELFF. Full variable domain (missing parts from reference TRBV9 and TRBJ2-2): DSGVTQTPKHLITATGQRVTLRCSPRSGDLSVYWYQQSLDQGLQFLIQYYNGEERAKGNILERFSAQQFPDLHSELNLSSLELGDSALYFCASSPLLGATGELFFGEGSRLTVL.

The rearrangement links TRBV6-5 to TRBJ1-1. Per germline, CDR1 MNHEY and CDR2 SVGAGI. This CDR3 region has 14 residues. The CDR3 is CASSSRKVDTEAFF.

The V gene is TRBV25-1, the J gene TRBJ2-1; without DNA, the TCRdb call of TRBD1 cannot be checked. From germline, CDR1 is MGHDK and CDR2 SYGVNS. The length of the CDR3 is 14 residues. The CDR3 sequence: CASSHPSQGNEQFF.

The chain couples TRBV20-1 to TRBJ2-1; TCRdb returns TRBD2, unconfirmable since there is no DNA. This CDR3 has 15 amino acids. Germline V gives CDR1 DFQATT, CDR2 SNEGSKA (reference sequence). CDR3 loop: CSAIGPGLKDNEQFF.

The rearrangement links TRBV15 to TRBJ1-4. CDR1 is LNHNV and CDR2 is YYDKDF in the germline V gene (reference sequence). The CDR3 sequence is 14 residues long. CDR3 protein: CATSSDAWNEKLFF.

V is TRBV5-1 and J is TRBJ2-5. There are 11 residues in the CDR3. Germline V gene lookup returns CDR1 SGHRS and CDR2 YFSETQ. CDR3 in amino acids: CASSSQETQYF.

The chain links TRBV10-3 to TRBJ2-7. The length of the CDR3 is 11 residues. CDR1 and CDR2 from the germline V gene are ENHRY and SYGVKD. CDR3 amino acids: CAISGHYEQYF.

The V and J genes are TRBV20-1 and TRBJ2-1. CDR1 and CDR2 from the germline V gene are DFQATT and SNEGSKA (reference sequence). CDR3 length: 11 residues. The CDR3 loop reads CSSIPDGEQFF.